Here is one T cell receptor (beta chain) with its context. This sample was taken from a study of blood T cell repertoires in COVID-19. Study at large: T cells, B-cell-depleted T cells, or PBMCs supplied cDNA or gDNA.

Trimming shortened V by 8 bases and J by 7 bases, and 21 bases separated the two germline ends. The CDR3 covers 15 residues. Germline-derived CDR1 and CDR2 are MNHEY and SVGAGI. Libraries were prepared by immunoSEQ multiplex PCR; TCRdb keeps only in-frame clonotypes and omits some of them. The table shows around 20,000 clones, with 80% to 90% occurring only once. Material: peripheral blood. The chain has TRBV6-5 and TRBJ2-1, with D possibly being TRBD2 (5 bases). The sequence came from a human donor with active COVID-19. The donor label of this sample is uncertain. The CDR3 spells CASASTGEGGNEQFF. CDR3 nucleotides: TGTGCCAGCGCTAGCACTGGTGAGGGTGGGAATGAGCAGTTCTTC.